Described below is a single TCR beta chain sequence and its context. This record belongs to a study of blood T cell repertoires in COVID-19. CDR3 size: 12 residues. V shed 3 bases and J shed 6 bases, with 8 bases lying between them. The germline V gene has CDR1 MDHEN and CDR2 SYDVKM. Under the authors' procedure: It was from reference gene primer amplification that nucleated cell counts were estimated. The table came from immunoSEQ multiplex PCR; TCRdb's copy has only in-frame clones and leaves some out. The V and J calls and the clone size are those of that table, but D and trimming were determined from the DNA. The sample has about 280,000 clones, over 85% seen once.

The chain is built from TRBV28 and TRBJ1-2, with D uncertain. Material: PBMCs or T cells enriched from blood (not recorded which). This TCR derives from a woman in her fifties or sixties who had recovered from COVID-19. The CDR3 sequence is CASSLAAHGYTF. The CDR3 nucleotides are TGTGCCAGCAGTTTGGCGGCCCATGGCTACACCTTC.